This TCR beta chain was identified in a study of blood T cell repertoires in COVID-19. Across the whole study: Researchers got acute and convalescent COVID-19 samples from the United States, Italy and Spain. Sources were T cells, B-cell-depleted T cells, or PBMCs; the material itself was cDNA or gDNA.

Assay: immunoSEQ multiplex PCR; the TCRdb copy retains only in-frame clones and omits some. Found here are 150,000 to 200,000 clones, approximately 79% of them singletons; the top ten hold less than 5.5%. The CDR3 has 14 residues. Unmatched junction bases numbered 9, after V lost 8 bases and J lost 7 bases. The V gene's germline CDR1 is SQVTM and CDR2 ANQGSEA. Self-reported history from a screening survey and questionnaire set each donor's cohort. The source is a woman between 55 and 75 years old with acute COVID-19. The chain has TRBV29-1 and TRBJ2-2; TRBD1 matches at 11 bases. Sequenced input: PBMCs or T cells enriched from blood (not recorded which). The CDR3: CSTRTGGGVGELFF. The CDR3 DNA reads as TGCAGCACTCGGACAGGGGGCGGGGTCGGGGAGCTGTTTTTT.